Below are 3 T cell receptor beta chains sequenced from a single sample in a study of control samples from healthy donors and cancer patients. Sequenced by immunoSEQ multiplex PCR; TCRdb stores in-frame clones only, minus some. The sample lists about 92,000 clones; around 82% were seen once. Material for sequencing was blood. The receptors were sampled from a woman aged 55-69 years in good health.

CDR3 bases: TGCAGTGCTAGTCAAGTTGGGGGGGGTCACACTGAAGCTTTCTTT. Its translation: CSASQVGGGHTEAFF. The J gene is TRBJ1-1, the V gene TRBV20-1, with a tentative D call TRBD1 (5 bases). Per germline, CDR1 DFQATT and CDR2 SNEGSKA (reference sequence). CDR3 length: 15 residues. Trimming stripped 3 bases from V and 3 bases from J, with 17 bases between.

This clone appeared a few times. The chain combines TRBV5-4 with TRBJ1-5, with D possibly being TRBD1 (5 bases). The CDR3 length is 13 residues. V shed 2 bases and J shed 4 bases, with 7 bases lying between them. Per germline, CDR1 SGHNT and CDR2 YYREEE (reference sequence). CDR3 in DNA: TGTGCCAGCAGCTTCGACAGTAATCAGCCCCAGCATTTT. Translating gives CASSFDSNQPQHF.

The gene calls are TRBV6-6 and TRBJ1-4; D possibly corresponds to TRBD1 (6 bases). Germline CDR1 reads MNHNY; CDR2 reads SVGAGI (reference sequence). V was cut by 6 bases and J by 5 bases, with 10 bases left in between. CDR3 size: 13 residues. DNA for the CDR3: TGTGCCAGCAGCGCGACAGGCAATGAAAAACTGTTTTTT. This translates into CASSATGNEKLFF.